This entry lists 20 T cell receptor beta chains sequenced from one sample in a study of blood T cell repertoires in COVID-19. The assay was immunoSEQ multiplex PCR, and TCRdb's table has in-frame clones only and misses some. The table shows 220,000 or so clones, with around 84% occurring only once. Material for sequencing was peripheral blood. The receptors stem from a woman in her fifties or sixties who had recovered from COVID-19.

About this clone: This specimen includes other DNA sequences encoding the same CDR3. The chain carries TRBV18 and TRBJ2-7, with 11 bases fitting TRBD1. Germline V gene lookup returns CDR1 KGHSH and CDR2 LQKENI. Trimming removed 2 bases from V and 3 bases from J; junction bases left unmatched: 0. The CDR3 covers 14 residues. CDR3 sequence: CASSPGTGGYEQYF. CDR3 nucleotide sequence: TGTGCCAGCTCACCAGGGACAGGGGGCTACGAGCAGTACTTC.

The V call is TRBV29-1, the J call TRBJ2-5, with TRBD2 as a possible D gene (5 bases). This CDR3 is 12 amino acids long. Germline CDR1 SQVTM, CDR2 ANQGSEA. The V end lost 6 bases, the J end lost 2 bases, and 10 bases lay between the germline ends. CDR3: CSVERGQETQYF. CDR3 sequence (DNA): TGCAGCGTCGAACGGGGTCAAGAGACCCAGTACTTC.

The chain uses TRBV6-6 and TRBJ1-3; maybe TRBD1 (6 bases). CDR3 size: 16 residues. The V end was cut by 5 bases, the J end by 2 bases, with 16 bases between. Germline CDR1 and CDR2: MNHNY and SVGAGI (reference sequence). CDR3 in amino acids: CASSPTGTSTGNTIYF. The DNA for the CDR3 is TGTGCCAGCAGTCCAACCGGGACAAGTACTGGAAACACCATATATTTT.

The chain is built from TRBV2 and TRBJ2-7, with 8 nucleotides matching TRBD2. Losses at the gene ends were 6 bases for V and 6 bases for J; bases not matched to a gene: 10. The CDR3 contains 14 residues. Germline V gene lookup returns CDR1 SNHLY and CDR2 FYNNEI. The chain's CDR3 is CASSGPSGGLEQYF. The CDR3 DNA sequence: TGTGCCAGCAGCGGGCCAAGCGGGGGTCTCGAGCAGTACTTC.

For the CDR3, the DNA is TGTGCCAGCAGCGTAGCGGTCTACAATGAGCAGTTCTTC. It yields the protein CASSVAVYNEQFF. The chain is built from TRBV9 and TRBJ2-1; D is ambiguous. Germline CDR1 is SGDLS and CDR2 is YYNGEE. The CDR3 length is 13 residues. V dropped 0 bases and J dropped 3 bases, with 4 bases sitting between them.

In this sample, this clone turned up once. The rearrangement joins TRBV4-3 to TRBJ2-1, with D tentatively TRBD2 (6 bases). The CDR3 extends over 17 amino acids. CDR1 LGHNA and CDR2 YSLEER come from the germline V gene. Trimming cost V 0 bases and J 6 bases, with 18 bases left between them. The CDR3 reads CASSQDRWAGGVNEQFF. The CDR3 nucleotides are TGCGCCAGCAGCCAAGATCGATGGGCCGGGGGAGTCAATGAGCAGTTCTTC.

This sequence joins TRBV7-2 and TRBJ1-1; TRBD1 aligns across 8 bases. CDR3 length: 16 residues. V lost 6 bases to trimming and J lost 1 base; unmatched junction nucleotides: 10. Germline V gene sequence: CDR1 SGHTA, CDR2 FQGNSA. CDR3 DNA: TGTGCCAGCAGTGACAGGGGACGGGCTGCGAACACTGAAGCTTTCTTT. Translating it yields CASSDRGRAANTEAFF. Full variable domain (rest looked up from reference TRBV7-2 and TRBJ1-1): GAGVSQSPSNKVTEKGKDVELRCDPISGHTALYWYRQSLGQGLEFLIYFQGNSAPDKSGLPSDRFSAERTGGSVSTLTIQRTQQEDSAVYLCASSDRGRAANTEAFFGQGTRLTVV.

This chain connects TRBV7-6 to TRBJ2-1; the D gene is possibly TRBD2 (7 bases). Trimming took off 3 bases at V and 7 bases at J, with 22 bases between the two ends. CDR3 length: 17 residues. Germline CDR1 SGHVS, CDR2 FNYEAQ. The CDR3 protein is CASSLYREGVIRNEQFF. The CDR3 DNA is TGTGCCAGCAGCTTGTATAGGGAGGGGGTTATTCGGAATGAGCAGTTCTTC. The full variable domain, completed using reference TRBV7-6 and TRBJ2-1, is GAGVSQSPRYKVTKRGQDVALRCDPISGHVSLYWYRQALGQGPEFLTYFNYEAQQDKSGLPNDRFSAERPEGSISTLTIQRTEQRDSAMYRCASSLYREGVIRNEQFFGPGTRLTVL.

The rearrangement joins TRBV2 to TRBJ2-3; 9 bases are a match to TRBD2. This CDR3 contains 14 residues. Trimming removed 8 bases from V and 11 bases from J; junction bases left unmatched: 14. Germline lookup yields CDR1 SNHLY and CDR2 FYNNEI. The CDR3: CASHLAGGNTVQYF. The CDR3, as DNA: TGTGCCAGCCACCTGGCGGGGGGGAACACAGTGCAGTATTTT. Supplemented by reference TRBV2 and TRBJ2-3, the full variable domain reads EPEVTQTPSHQVTQMGQEVILRCVPISNHLYFYWYRQILGQKVEFLVSFYNNEISEKSEIFDDQFSVERPDGSNFTLKIRSTKLEDSAMYFCASHLAGGNTVQYFGPGTRLTVL.

This chain links TRBV18 with TRBJ1-1; no reliable D call. V lost 3 bases and J 0 bases, leaving 8 bases between the germline ends. This CDR3 has 14 residues. The V gene's germline CDR1 is KGHSH and CDR2 LQKENI. The CDR3 loop is CASSPQKMNTEAFF. The CDR3 coding sequence is TGTGCCAGCTCACCCCAGAAGATGAACACTGAAGCTTTCTTT.

The rearrangement uses TRBV29-1 and TRBJ2-7, with D uncertain. Germline V gene lookup returns CDR1 SQVTM and CDR2 ANQGSEA. CDR3 length: 12 residues. V was trimmed by 8 bases and J by 0 bases, leaving 11 bases between them. Here the CDR3 DNA reads TGCAGCTTTTTAGCCCCCTCCTACGAGCAGTACTTC. This translates into CSFLAPSYEQYF.

The chain links TRBV18 to TRBJ1-1, with TRBD1 as a possible D gene (6 bases). The CDR3 contains 15 residues. Germline values: CDR1 KGHSH, CDR2 LQKENI. V gave up 0 bases and J gave up 10 bases, with 18 bases separating them. The DNA for the CDR3 is TGTGCCAGCTCACCACCCGGGACAAGCCAAGTGCGAGCTTTCTTT. Protein sequence: CASSPPGTSQVRAFF.

This chain joins TRBV7-8 and TRBJ2-7, with D perhaps matching TRBD1 (6 bases). The CDR3 loop spans 14 amino acids. Trimming cost V 5 bases and J 3 bases, with 14 bases left between them. Germline V gene data show CDR1 as SGHVS and CDR2 as FQNEAQ. CDR3 region: CASSVSTGHYEQYF. The CDR3 bases are TGTGCCAGCAGCGTATCTACAGGGCACTACGAGCAGTACTTC. The whole variable domain, filled in from reference TRBV7-8 and TRBJ2-7, reads GAGVSQSPRYKVAKRGQDVALRCDPISGHVSLFWYQQALGQGPEFLTYFQNEAQLDKSGLPSDRFFAERPEGSVSTLKIQRTQQEDSAVYLCASSVSTGHYEQYFGPGTRLTVT.

Only a few counts were recorded for this clone. V usage is TRBV3-1 (or the pseudogene TRBV3-2) and J usage is TRBJ2-7; D may be TRBD2 (5 bases). The CDR3 totals 16 residues. Per germline, CDR1 LGHDT and CDR2 YNNKEL (reference sequence). The V and J ends lost 2 bases and 6 bases respectively, with 20 bases between them. In DNA, the CDR3 is TGTGCCAGCAGCCAAAGATCCAGGCAGGCCGGGGTCGAGCAGTACTTC. This translates into CASSQRSRQAGVEQYF.

The V and J genes are TRBV19 and TRBJ1-5; D is perhaps TRBD1 (5 bases). Germline-derived CDR1 and CDR2 are LNHDA and SQIVND (reference sequence). The CDR3 runs 12 residues. Trimming removed 5 bases at V and 6 bases at J, with 8 bases between. The CDR3 nucleotides are TGTGCCAGTAGTGGGGGGAGTCAGCCCCAGCATTTT. Encoded protein: CASSGGSQPQHF.

The V call is TRBV5-1, the J call TRBJ2-1; 7 positions match TRBD1. The J segment lost 4 bases and the V segment lost 3 bases, leaving 4 bases of the junction unmatched. The CDR3 consists of 14 residues. Per germline, CDR1 SGHRS and CDR2 YFSETQ. Written as DNA, the CDR3 is TGCGCCAGCAGCTCGGGACAGACTTACAATGAGCAGTTCTTC. Its translation: CASSSGQTYNEQFF.

This rearrangement joins TRBV5-4 to TRBJ2-7, with 9 nucleotides matching TRBD1. Germline V lookup: CDR1 SGHNT, CDR2 YYREEE (reference sequence). Unmatched junction bases numbered 7, after V lost 4 bases and J lost 5 bases. CDR3 size: 14 residues. The DNA for the CDR3 is TGTGCCAGCAGCGCCGGGACAGGGTTGGACGAGCAGTACTTC. Protein product: CASSAGTGLDEQYF.

This clone was seen just once. This chain joins TRBV24-1 and TRBJ2-1; weak D call: TRBD1 (6 bases). This CDR3 region has 15 residues. V lost 5 bases to trimming and J lost 5 bases, with 15 bases between them. CDR1 and CDR2 from the germline V gene are KGHDR and SFDVKD. The CDR3 nucleotides read TGTGCCACCAGTGCAGGACAGCCCGCTGACAATGAGCAGTTCTTC. Translation gives CATSAGQPADNEQFF.

The V and J genes are TRBV12-3 or TRBV12-4 and TRBJ1-2, with D unclear. V was shortened by 3 bases and J by 7 bases, with 12 bases between the two germline ends. There are 13 residues in the CDR3. CDR3 bases: TGTGCCAGCAGTTTTCGGCAGGAGGGTGGCTACACCTTC. Protein: CASSFRQEGGYTF.

In its sample, this clone was seen once. This chain connects TRBV24-1 to TRBJ2-3; D is unresolved. Germline V gene data show CDR1 as KGHDR and CDR2 as SFDVKD. The length of the CDR3 is 12 residues. Trimming took off 5 bases at V and 2 bases at J, with 4 bases between the two ends. The CDR3 is CATSVVTDTQYF. CDR3 nucleotides: TGTGCCACCAGTGTAGTCACAGATACGCAGTATTTT.